This T cell receptor (beta chain) was sequenced in a study of blood T cell repertoires in COVID-19. Generated by immunoSEQ multiplex PCR, the TCRdb table keeps only in-frame clones and is missing some. In the table there are more than 200,000 clones, around nine tenths of which are singletons. The TCR sequence derives from a woman aged 25 to 39 who had been exposed to COVID-19. The sample taken for sequencing was PBMCs or T cells enriched from blood (not recorded which).

CDR3: CAWSTRTHGYTF. As DNA, the CDR3 is TGTGCCTGGAGCACCAGGACACATGGCTACACCTTC. The rearrangement joins TRBV30 to TRBJ1-2, with D perhaps matching TRBD1 (5 bases). Germline loops: CDR1 GTSNPN, CDR2 SVGIG (reference sequence). This CDR3 contains 12 residues. Trimming took off 3 bases at V and 6 bases at J, with 11 bases between the two ends.